The entry below gives a single T cell receptor beta chain sequence along with its context. This sample is part of a study of blood T cell repertoires in COVID-19. Background on the study: In each case, the material was cDNA or gDNA derived from T cells, B-cell-depleted T cells, or PBMCs.

The CDR3 is 12 residues long. CDR1 is LNHDA and CDR2 is SQIVND in the germline V gene (reference sequence). With 5 bases clipped from V and 9 bases from J, the junction kept 3 bases outside the gene matches. Per the original data handling: Amplification of reference gene primers was used by the study to estimate nucleated cell counts. Generated by immunoSEQ multiplex PCR, the TCRdb table keeps only in-frame clones and is missing some. That table is the source of V, J and clone size, and D and trimming were worked out from the DNA. The sample carries 200,000 to 250,000 clones, approximately 81% recorded once.

The genes are TRBV19 and TRBJ2-3; the match to TRBD1 covers 9 bases. Sequencing used peripheral blood. The sequence was collected from a man aged 25-45 years with active or convalescent COVID-19. DNA for the CDR3: TGTGCCAGTAGTCCAGGGACAGGGACGCAGTATTTT. Translation: CASSPGTGTQYF. The full variable domain, rest sourced from reference TRBV19 and TRBJ2-3, is DGGITQSPKYLFRKEGQNVTLSCEQNLNHDAMYWYRQDPGQGLRLIYYSQIVNDFQKGDIAEGYSVSREKKESFPLTVTSAQKNPTAFYLCASSPGTGTQYFGPGTRLTVL.